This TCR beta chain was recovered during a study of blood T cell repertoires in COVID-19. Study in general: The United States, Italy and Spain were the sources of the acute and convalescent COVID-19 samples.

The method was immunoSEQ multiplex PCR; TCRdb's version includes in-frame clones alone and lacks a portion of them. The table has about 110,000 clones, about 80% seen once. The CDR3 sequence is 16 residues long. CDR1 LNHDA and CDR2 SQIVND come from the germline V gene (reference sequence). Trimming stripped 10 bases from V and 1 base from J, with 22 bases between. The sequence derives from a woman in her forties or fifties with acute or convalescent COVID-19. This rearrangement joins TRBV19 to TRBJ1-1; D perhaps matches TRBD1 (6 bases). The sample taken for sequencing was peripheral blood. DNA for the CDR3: TGTGCCACTACACACGAGAAACAGGGCTGGAACACTGAAGCTTTCTTT. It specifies CATTHEKQGWNTEAFF.